The source of this T cell receptor beta chain is a study of cytomegalovirus exposure and HLA in healthy donors. General study points: What a later analysis showed was that several of the most significant clusters appeared linked to common viral pathogens.

Trimming took 6 bases from V and 0 from J, leaving 9 bases between them. The CDR3 covers 13 residues. The V gene's germline CDR1 is MNHNS and CDR2 SASEGT. Remarks on this clone: As yet, its antigen is unknown.

13 Jbeta primers and 60 Vbeta primers were used for the PCR. Clones were sequenced by immunoSEQ multiplex PCR, and TCRdb holds only the in-frame ones, with some missing. Found here are fewer than 150,000 clones, 82% of them singletons; the top ten hold less than 3%. Sequenced sample: PBMCs. This chain links TRBV6-1 with TRBJ2-7; D not certain. This clonotype originated in a male donor in good health and CMV-seronegative. The chain's CDR3 is CASRTTASYEQYF. The CDR3 nucleotides are TGTGCCAGCAGGACCACAGCCTCCTACGAGCAGTACTTC.